The 2 T cell receptor beta chains given below trace back to one sample, sequenced in a study of OX40 agonist ivuxolimab in advanced cancers. Library generation was performed with the immunoSEQ multiplex PCR assay. TCRdb re-hosts the immuneACCESS table, in-frame sequences only. Its copies lack some clones; in the studies checked, an unresolved V gene accounts for under half of them, and the cause for the rest is not known. Recorded for this sample are 25,000 to 40,000 clones; 87% of them occurred a single time. Roughly 29% of the sample lies in the top ten. The sample here was CD4+ or CD8+ T cells sorted from blood, taken in a trial of the OX40 agonist ivuxolimab. The receptors originated from an adult with an advanced solid tumor such as melanoma, head and neck, liver or kidney cancer.

V is TRBV20-1 and J is TRBJ2-7, with unresolved D. The germline V and J ends were trimmed by 6 bases and 3 bases, with 6 bases remaining between them. The germline gives CDR1 DFQATT, CDR2 SNEGSKA (reference sequence). The CDR3 loop spans 10 amino acids. The CDR3 sequence: CSAMNYEQYF. The CDR3 coding sequence is TGCAGTGCAATGAACTACGAGCAGTACTTC.

By sample fraction, this clone is medium-sized. The V and J genes are TRBV9 and TRBJ2-1; D uncertain. V was trimmed by 0 bases and J by 8 bases, leaving 12 bases between them. The CDR3 loop spans 14 amino acids. Germline V gene lookup returns CDR1 SGDLS and CDR2 YYNGEE. The CDR3 DNA follows: TGTGCCAGCAGCGTAGCCAGCGTAGATTATGAGCAGTTCTTC. Amino acids: CASSVASVDYEQFF.